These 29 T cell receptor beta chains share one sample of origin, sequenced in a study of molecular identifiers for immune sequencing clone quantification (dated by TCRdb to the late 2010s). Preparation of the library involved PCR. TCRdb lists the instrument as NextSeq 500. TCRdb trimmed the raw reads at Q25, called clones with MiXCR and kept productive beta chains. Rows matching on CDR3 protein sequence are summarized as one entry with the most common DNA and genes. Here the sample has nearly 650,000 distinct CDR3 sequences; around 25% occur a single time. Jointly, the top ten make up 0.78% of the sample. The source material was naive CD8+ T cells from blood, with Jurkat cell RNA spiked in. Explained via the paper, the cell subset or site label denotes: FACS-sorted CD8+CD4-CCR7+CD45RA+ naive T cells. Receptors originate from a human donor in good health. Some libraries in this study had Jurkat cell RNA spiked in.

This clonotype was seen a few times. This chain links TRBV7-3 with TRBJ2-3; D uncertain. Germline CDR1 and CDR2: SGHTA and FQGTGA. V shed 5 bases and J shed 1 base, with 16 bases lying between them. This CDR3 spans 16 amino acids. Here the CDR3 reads CASSPRFGSGTDTQYF. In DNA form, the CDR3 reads TGTGCCAGCAGCCCCCGTTTCGGTTCAGGCACAGATACGCAGTATTTT.

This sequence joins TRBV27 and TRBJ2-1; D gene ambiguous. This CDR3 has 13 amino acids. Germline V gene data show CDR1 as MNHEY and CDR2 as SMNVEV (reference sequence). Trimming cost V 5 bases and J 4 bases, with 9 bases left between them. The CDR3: CASSTDHYNEQFF. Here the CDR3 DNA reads TGTGCCAGCAGTACCGACCATTACAATGAGCAGTTCTTC.

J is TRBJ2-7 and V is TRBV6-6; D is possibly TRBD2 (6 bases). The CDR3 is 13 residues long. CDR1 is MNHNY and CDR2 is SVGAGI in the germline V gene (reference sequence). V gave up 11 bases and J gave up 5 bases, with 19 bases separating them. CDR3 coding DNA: TGTGCCCACGGCGGGACGGCGTACGACGAGCAGTACTTC. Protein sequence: CAHGGTAYDEQYF.

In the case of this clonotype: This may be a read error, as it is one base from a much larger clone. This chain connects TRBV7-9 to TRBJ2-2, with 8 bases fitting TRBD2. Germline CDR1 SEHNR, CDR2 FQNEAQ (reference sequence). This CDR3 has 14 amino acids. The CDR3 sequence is CASSPTGGGLEPFF. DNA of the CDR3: TGTGCCAGCAGCCCCACCGGGGGGGGCTTGGAGCCGTTTTTT.

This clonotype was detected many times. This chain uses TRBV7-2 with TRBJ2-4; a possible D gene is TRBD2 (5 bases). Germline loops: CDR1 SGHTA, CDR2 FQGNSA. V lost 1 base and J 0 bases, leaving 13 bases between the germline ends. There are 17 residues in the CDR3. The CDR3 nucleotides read TGTGCCAGCAGCTTAGGTTCAGCGGCTCTAGCCAAAAACATTCAGTACTTC. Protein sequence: CASSLGSAALAKNIQYF.

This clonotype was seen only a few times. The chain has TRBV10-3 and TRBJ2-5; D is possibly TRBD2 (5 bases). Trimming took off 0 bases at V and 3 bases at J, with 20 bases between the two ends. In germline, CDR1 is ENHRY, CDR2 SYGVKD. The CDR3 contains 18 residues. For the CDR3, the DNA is TGTGCCATCAGTGAGTCGGAGACTACCCTACGGCTTAAAGAGACCCAGTACTTC. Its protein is CAISESETTLRLKETQYF.

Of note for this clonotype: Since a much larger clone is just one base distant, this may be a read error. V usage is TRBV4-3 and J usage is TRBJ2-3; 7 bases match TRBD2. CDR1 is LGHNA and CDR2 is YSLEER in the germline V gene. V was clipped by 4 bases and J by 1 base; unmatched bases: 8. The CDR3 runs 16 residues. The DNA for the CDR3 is TGCGCCAGCAGCCGAGAAGTCACTAGCGGCACAGATACGCAGTATTTT. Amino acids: CASSREVTSGTDTQYF.

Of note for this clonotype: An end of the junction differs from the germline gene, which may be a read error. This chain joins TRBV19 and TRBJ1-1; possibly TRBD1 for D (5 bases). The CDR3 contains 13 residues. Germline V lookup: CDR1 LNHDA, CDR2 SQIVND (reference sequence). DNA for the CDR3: TGTACCAGGATGACAGTCATGACCACTGAAGCTTTCTTT. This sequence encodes CTRMTVMTTEAFF.

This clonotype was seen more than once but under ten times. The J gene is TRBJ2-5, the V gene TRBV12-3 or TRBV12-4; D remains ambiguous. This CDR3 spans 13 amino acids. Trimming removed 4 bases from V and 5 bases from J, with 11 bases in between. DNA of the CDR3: TGTGCCAGCAGTTCCCAGGAGTGGGAGACCCAGTACTTC. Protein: CASSSQEWETQYF.

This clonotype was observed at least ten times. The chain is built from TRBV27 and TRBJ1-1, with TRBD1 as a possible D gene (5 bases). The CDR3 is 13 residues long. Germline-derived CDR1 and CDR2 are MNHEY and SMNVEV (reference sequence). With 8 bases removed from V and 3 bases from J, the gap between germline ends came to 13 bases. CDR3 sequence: CASGAYPDTEAFF. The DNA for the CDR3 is TGTGCCAGCGGGGCCTACCCGGACACTGAAGCTTTCTTT.

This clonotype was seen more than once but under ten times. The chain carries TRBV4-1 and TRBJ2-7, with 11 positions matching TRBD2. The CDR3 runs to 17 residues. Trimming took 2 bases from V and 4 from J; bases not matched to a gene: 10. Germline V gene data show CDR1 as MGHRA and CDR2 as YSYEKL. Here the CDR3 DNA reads TGCGCCAGCAGCCAAAAAGACGGCGCTAGCGGGAGGTACGAGCAGTACTTC. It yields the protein CASSQKDGASGRYEQYF.

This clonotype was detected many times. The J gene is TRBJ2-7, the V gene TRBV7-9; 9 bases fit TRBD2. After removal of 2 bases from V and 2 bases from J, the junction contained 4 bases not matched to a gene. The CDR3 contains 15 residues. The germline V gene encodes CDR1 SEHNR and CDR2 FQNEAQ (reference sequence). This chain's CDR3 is CASSLMREGPYEQYF. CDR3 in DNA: TGTGCCAGCAGCTTAATGCGGGAGGGGCCCTACGAGCAGTACTTC.

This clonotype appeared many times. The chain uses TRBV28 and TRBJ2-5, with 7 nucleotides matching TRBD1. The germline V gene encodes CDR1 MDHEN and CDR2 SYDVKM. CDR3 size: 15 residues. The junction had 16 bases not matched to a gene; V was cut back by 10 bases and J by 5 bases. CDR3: CATYPGTVGSETQYF. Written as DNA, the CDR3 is TGTGCCACCTATCCCGGGACAGTGGGGAGTGAGACCCAGTACTTC.

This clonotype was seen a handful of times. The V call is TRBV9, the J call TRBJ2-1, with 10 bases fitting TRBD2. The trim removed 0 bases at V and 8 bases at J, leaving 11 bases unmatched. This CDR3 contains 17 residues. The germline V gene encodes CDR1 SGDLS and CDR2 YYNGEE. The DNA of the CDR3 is TGTGCCAGCAGCGTAGGGGATCTAGCGGGAGCGTCCCATGAGCAGTTCTTC. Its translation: CASSVGDLAGASHEQFF. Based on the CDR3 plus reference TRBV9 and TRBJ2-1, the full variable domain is DSGVTQTPKHLITATGQRVTLRCSPRSGDLSVYWYQQSLDQGLQFLIQYYNGEERAKGNILERFSAQQFPDLHSELNLSSLELGDSALYFCASSVGDLAGASHEQFFGPGTRLTVL.

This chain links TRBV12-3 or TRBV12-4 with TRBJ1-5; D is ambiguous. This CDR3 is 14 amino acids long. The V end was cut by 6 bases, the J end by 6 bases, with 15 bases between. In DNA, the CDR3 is TGTGCCAGCAGCTTGACCTTAGGGTTTCAGCCCCAGCATTTT. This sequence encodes CASSLTLGFQPQHF.

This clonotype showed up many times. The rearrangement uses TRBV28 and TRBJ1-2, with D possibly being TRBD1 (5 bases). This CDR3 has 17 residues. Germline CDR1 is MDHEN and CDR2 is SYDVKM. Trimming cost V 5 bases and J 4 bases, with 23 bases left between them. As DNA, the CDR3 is TGTGCCAGCAGTCTACAAACCGGGTCAGAGACAGCCTATGGCTACACCTTC. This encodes CASSLQTGSETAYGYTF.

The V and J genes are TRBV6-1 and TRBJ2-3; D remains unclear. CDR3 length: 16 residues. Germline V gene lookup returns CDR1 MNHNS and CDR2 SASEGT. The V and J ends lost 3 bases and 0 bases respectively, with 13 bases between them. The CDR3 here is CASSDPPGSSTDTQYF. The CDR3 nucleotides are TGTGCCAGCAGTGATCCTCCGGGTTCTAGCACAGATACGCAGTATTTT.

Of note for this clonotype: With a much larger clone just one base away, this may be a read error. The CDR3 nucleotides read TGTGCCAGCAGCTTAGTACCGAATGAAAAACTGTTATTT. Its translation is CASSLVPNEKLLF. This chain links TRBV7-6 with TRBJ1-4; D is uncertain. This CDR3 is built from 13 residues. Germline loops: CDR1 SGHVS, CDR2 FNYEAQ.

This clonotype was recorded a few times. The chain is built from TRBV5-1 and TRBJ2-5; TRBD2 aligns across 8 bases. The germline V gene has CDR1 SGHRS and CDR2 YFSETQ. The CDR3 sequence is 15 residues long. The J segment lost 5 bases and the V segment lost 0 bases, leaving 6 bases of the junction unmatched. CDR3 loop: CASSLGGGYGETQYF. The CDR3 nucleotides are TGCGCCAGCAGCTTGGGCGGGGGGTACGGCGAGACCCAGTACTTC.

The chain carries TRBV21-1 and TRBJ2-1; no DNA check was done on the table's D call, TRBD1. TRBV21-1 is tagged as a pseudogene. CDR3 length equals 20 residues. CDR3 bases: TGTGCCAGCACCCAAAGTGGGGCAGGCTTCCCAACGAGCTCCTACAATGAGCAGTTCTTC. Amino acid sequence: CASTQSGAGFPTSSYNEQFF.

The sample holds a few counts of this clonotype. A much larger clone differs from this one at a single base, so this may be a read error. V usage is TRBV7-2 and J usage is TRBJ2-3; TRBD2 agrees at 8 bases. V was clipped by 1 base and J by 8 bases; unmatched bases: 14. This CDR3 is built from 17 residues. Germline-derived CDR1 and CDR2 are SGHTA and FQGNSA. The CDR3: CASSLGFTAGVSATQYF. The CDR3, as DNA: TGTGCCAGCAGCTTAGGGTTCACAGCGGGGGTCTCAGCTACGCAGTATTTT. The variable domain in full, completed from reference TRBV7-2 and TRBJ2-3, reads GAGVSQSPSNKVTEKGKDVELRCDPISGHTALYWYRQSLGQGLEFLIYFQGNSAPDKSGLPSDRFSAERTGGSVSTLTIQRTQQEDSAVYLCASSLGFTAGVSATQYFGPGTRLTVL.

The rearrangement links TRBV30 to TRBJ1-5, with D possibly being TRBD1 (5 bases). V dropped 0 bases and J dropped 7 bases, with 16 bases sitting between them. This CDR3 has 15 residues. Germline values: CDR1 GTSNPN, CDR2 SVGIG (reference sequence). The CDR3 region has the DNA TGTGCCTGGAGTGTACTCGGGCAGGGCTGGCAGCCCCAGCATTTT. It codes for CAWSVLGQGWQPQHF.

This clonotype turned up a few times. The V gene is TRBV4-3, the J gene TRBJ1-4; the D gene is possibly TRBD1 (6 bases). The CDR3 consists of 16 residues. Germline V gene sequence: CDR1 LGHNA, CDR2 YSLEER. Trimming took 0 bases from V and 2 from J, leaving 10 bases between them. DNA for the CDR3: TGCGCCAGCAGCCAAGAAGGGCAGGGGACTAATGAAAAACTGTTTTTT. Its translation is CASSQEGQGTNEKLFF.

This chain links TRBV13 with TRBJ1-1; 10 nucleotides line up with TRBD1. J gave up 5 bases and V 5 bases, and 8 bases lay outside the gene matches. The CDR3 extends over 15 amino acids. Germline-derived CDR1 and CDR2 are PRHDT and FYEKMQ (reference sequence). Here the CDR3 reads CASSQSGQGETEAFF. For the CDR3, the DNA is TGTGCCAGCAGCCAATCAGGACAGGGGGAGACTGAAGCTTTCTTT.

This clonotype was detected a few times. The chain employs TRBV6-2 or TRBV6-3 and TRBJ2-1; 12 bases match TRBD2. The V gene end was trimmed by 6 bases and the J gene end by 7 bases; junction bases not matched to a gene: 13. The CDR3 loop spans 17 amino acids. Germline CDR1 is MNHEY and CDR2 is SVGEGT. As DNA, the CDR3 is TGTGCCAGCAGCCACTACCCCCGGACTAGCGGGAATAATGAGCAGTTCTTC. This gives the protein CASSHYPRTSGNNEQFF.

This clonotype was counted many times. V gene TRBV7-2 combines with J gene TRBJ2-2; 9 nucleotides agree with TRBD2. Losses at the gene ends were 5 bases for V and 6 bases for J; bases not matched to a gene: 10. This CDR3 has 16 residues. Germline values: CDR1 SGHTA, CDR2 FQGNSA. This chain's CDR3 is CASSDAAGGPAGELFF. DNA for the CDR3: TGTGCCAGCAGCGATGCCGCGGGAGGGCCTGCCGGGGAGCTGTTTTTT.

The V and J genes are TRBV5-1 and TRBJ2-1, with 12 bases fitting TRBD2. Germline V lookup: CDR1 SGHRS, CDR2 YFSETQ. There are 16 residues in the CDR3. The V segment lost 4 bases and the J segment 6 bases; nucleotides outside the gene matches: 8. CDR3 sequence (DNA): TGCGCCAGCAGCACCCTAGGGACTAGCGGGTGCAATGAGCAGTTCTTC. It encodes CASSTLGTSGCNEQFF.

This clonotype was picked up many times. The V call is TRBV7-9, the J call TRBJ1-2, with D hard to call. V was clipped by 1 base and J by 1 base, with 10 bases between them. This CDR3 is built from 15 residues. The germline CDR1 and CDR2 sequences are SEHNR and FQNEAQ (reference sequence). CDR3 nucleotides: TGTGCCAGCAGCTTAGGCAGCCGCCATAACTATGGCTACACCTTC. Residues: CASSLGSRHNYGYTF. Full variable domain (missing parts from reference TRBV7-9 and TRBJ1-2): DTGVSQNPRHKITKRGQNVTFRCDPISEHNRLYWYRQTLGQGPEFLTYFQNEAQLEKSRLLSDRFSAERPKGSFSTLEIQRTEQGDSAMYLCASSLGSRHNYGYTFGSGTRLTVV.

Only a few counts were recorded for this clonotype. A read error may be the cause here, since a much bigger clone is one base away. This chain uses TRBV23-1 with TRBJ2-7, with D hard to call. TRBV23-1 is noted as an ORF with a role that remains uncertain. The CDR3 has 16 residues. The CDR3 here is CVSSQSHPPVGYEQYF. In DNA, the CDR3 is TGCGTCAGCAGTCAATCACACCCTCCCGTGGGGTACGAGCAGTACTTC.